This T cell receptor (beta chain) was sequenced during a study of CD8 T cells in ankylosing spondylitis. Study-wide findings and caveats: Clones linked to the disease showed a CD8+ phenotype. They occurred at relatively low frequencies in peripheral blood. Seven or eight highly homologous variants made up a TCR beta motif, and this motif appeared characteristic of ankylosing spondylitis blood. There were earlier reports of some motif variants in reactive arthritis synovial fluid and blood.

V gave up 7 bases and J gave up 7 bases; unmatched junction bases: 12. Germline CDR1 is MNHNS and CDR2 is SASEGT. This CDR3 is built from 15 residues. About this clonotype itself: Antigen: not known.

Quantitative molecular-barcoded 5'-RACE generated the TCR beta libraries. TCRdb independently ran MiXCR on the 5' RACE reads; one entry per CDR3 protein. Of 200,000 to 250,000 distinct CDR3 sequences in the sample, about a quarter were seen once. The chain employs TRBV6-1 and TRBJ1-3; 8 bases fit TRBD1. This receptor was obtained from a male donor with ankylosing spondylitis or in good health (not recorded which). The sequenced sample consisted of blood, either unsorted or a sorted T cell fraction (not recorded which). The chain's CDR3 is CASTPTLDRVNTIYF. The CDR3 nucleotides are TGTGCCAGCACTCCTACGTTGGACAGGGTGAACACCATATATTTT.